This entry features one T cell receptor beta chain sequence. The table lists this clonotype with many counts. Its antigen is unknown. Base qualities are not at hand, and no much larger clone is one base apart. The entry originates in a study of spatial heterogeneity in lung cancer (dated by TCRdb to about 2019). Looking at the study overall: More beta-chain than alpha-chain transcripts were consistently detected, likely reflecting higher beta-chain transcript abundance. Nonsynonymous mutation counts, determined by whole-exome sequencing of tumor tissue, were related to features of the TCR repertoire. Both alpha and beta chains were TCR-sequenced in samples taken at surgery, namely 220 tumor regions, 62 to 65 matched nontumor lung samples and about 54 PBMC samples. In the raw uncorrected reads, each unique combination of TCR and UMI appeared on average more than ten times. TCR alpha and beta repertoires were quantitatively compared across multiple tumor regions, matched nontumor lung and blood in non-small cell lung cancer.

The time point label on this specimen signifies: sample taken at primary tumor resection. For TCR sequencing, whole RNA was extracted from tumor and nontumor lung tissue, or from cryopreserved PBMC samples, and no cell sorting was done. The donors were some 72 patients from the lung TRACERx cohort who had early-stage, untreated non-small cell lung cancer. Patients were selected for TCR sequencing only if sufficient RNA was available from at least two tumor regions. Trimming removed 2 bases from V and 0 bases from J, leaving 12 bases between the germline ends. Taken from the germline V gene, the CDR1 and CDR2 loops are SGHDT and YYEEEE. From its cysteine to its valine, the CDR3 spans 15 amino acids. Kept here is only the CDR3 DNA, which spans 45 bases and is read in frame from base 1. Library preparation employed 5' RACE. The data were produced on a NextSeq 500. To allow correction of PCR and sequencing errors, the TCR library protocol tagged every TCR cDNA molecule with a unique molecular identifier. Per the authors' processing: TCR identification, UMI-based error correction and CDR3 extraction were all carried out with Decombinator tools. TCRs above a frequency of 2 per 1,000, corresponding to the top 1% of the tumor frequency distribution, were defined as expanded. Renyi diversity was calculated using the R vegan package after each repertoire was subsampled 100 times to 5,000 TCRs. CDR3 similarity networks were constructed using string-kernel similarity of amino acid triplets, with links drawn between CDR3s whose pairwise similarity was above 0.82. TCRdb's own reprocessing of the public reads used fastp at Q25 and MiXCR and kept productive beta chains. Rows with a matching CDR3 protein are joined into one entry that keeps the most common DNA and genes. The V and J calls reflect TCRdb's pipeline rather than the authors' work. Here the sample has about 38,000 distinct CDR3 sequences; approximately 7.5% occur a single time. 28% of the sample belongs to the ten largest clones.

What the study reported, not specific to this receptor: Ubiquitous expanded tumor TCRs were detected in blood more often at tumor resection than at routine follow-up. Additional single-cell paired TCR alpha and beta sequencing was considered necessary to confirm, at a functional level, the hypothesis that regional TCRs recognize regional mutations.

The sequences come from PBMCs, collected at surgery. The clonotype comes from a male donor with early-stage non-small cell lung cancer. This sequence uses TRBV5-6 and TRBJ2-7; TRBD2 might be the D gene, on 6 matching bases. The DNA is as follows: TGTGCCAGCAGCTTCGGTAGCGGAAGCTCCTACGAGCAGTACGTC. This sequence encodes CASSFGSGSSYEQYV.